This T cell receptor (beta chain) stems from a study of blood T cell repertoires in COVID-19. Study context: Researchers got acute and convalescent COVID-19 samples from the United States, Italy and Spain. The cDNA or gDNA used as material had been derived from T cells, B-cell-depleted T cells, or PBMCs.

The junction had 2 bases not matched to a gene; V was cut back by 6 bases and J by 0 bases. CDR1 is LNHDA and CDR2 is SQIVND in the germline V gene (reference sequence). The CDR3 has 15 residues. How the authors handled the data: Quantification of nucleated cells was approximated via reference gene primer amplification. Profiled with immunoSEQ multiplex PCR; TCRdb holds only in-frame clones, not every one. D and trimming come from the DNA, and the V and J calls and clone size come from that table. The sample has fewer than 50,000 clones, 88% seen once. J is TRBJ1-4 and V is TRBV19, with 9 bases lining up with TRBD1. The source of this sequence is a man aged 70-80 years with active COVID-19. Sequenced input: peripheral blood. This chain's CDR3 is CASRGQGTTNEKLFF. The CDR3 DNA reads as TGTGCCAGTAGGGGACAGGGAACAACTAATGAAAAACTGTTTTTT.